These 8 T cell receptor beta chains were all obtained from the same sample, sequenced in a study of CD8 T cells in Susac syndrome. The authors reverse transcribed about 0.45 to 1 ug RNA with random hexamers. TCRdb reanalysed the immunoSEQ multiplex PCR reads using MiXCR and keeps one entry per CDR3 protein. Here the sample spans 250,000 to 300,000 distinct CDR3 sequences, more than 75% being singletons. Sequenced sample: CD8+ T cells from PBMCs. These TCRs come from a human donor with multiple sclerosis.

This clonotype was detected only a few times. The chain recombines TRBV27 with TRBJ2-7, with D unclear. Germline CDR1 reads MNHEY; CDR2 reads SMNVEV (reference sequence). The germline V and J ends were trimmed by 5 bases and 2 bases, with 10 bases remaining between them. The CDR3 extends over 13 amino acids. This CDR3 is CASSLSVAYEQYF. CDR3 DNA sequence: TGTGCCAGCAGTCTCAGTGTGGCCTACGAGCAGTACTTC.

This clonotype was observed once. V usage is TRBV7-9 and J usage is TRBJ1-2, with 7 bases matching TRBD1. The trim removed 2 bases at V and 5 bases at J, leaving 5 bases unmatched. The germline gives CDR1 SEHNR, CDR2 FQNEAQ (reference sequence). The CDR3 spans 14 residues. CDR3 protein: CASSLPGQSYGYTF. The CDR3 DNA follows: TGTGCCAGCAGCTTACCGGGACAGAGTTATGGCTACACCTTC.

V is TRBV14 and J is TRBJ2-5; perhaps D is TRBD1 or TRBD2 (5 bases each). CDR3 length: 14 amino acids. V lost 0 bases and J 5 bases, leaving 10 bases between the germline ends. In germline, CDR1 is SGHDN, CDR2 FVKESK. The CDR3 region is CASSQERGSETQYF. CDR3 DNA: TGTGCCAGCAGCCAAGAGAGGGGCAGCGAGACCCAGTACTTC.

This clonotype appeared a few times. This chain connects TRBV6-5 to TRBJ2-7, with 9 bases aligning to TRBD2. With 5 bases clipped from V and 6 bases from J, the junction kept 8 bases outside the gene matches. CDR1 and CDR2 (germline): MNHEY, SVGAGI. The CDR3 contains 14 residues. CDR3 nucleotides: TGTGCCAGCAGTCTCGGGACTAGCAGTCGCGAGCAGTACTTC. This encodes CASSLGTSSREQYF.

This sequence joins TRBV2 and TRBJ2-1; 8 positions match TRBD1. The CDR3 loop spans 11 amino acids. The junction had 3 bases not matched to a gene; V was cut back by 10 bases and J by 7 bases. CDR1 is SNHLY, CDR2 FYNNEI, per germline. CDR3 sequence (DNA): TGTGCCACCAGGGGGCGTAATGAGCAGTTCTTC. Amino acids: CATRGRNEQFF.

V and J are TRBV20-1 and TRBJ2-1; 10 nucleotides agree with TRBD2. This CDR3 is built from 14 residues. Unmatched junction bases numbered 2, after V lost 2 bases and J lost 4 bases. Per germline, CDR1 DFQATT and CDR2 SNEGSKA (reference sequence). CDR3 residues: CSARPSGSYNEQFF. CDR3 DNA: TGCAGTGCTAGACCTAGCGGGAGTTACAATGAGCAGTTCTTC.

This clonotype was recorded a few times. V usage is TRBV7-2 and J usage is TRBJ2-5, with D uncertain. This CDR3 has 13 amino acids. V was pared by 2 bases and J by 5 bases, with 9 bases between. CDR1 is SGHTA and CDR2 is FQGNSA in the germline V gene. Here the CDR3 DNA reads TGTGCCAGCAGCTTAAGACGTGGTGAGACCCAGTACTTC. Its translation: CASSLRRGETQYF. The variable domain in full, completed from reference TRBV7-2 and TRBJ2-5, reads GAGVSQSPSNKVTEKGKDVELRCDPISGHTALYWYRQSLGQGLEFLIYFQGNSAPDKSGLPSDRFSAERTGGSVSTLTIQRTQQEDSAVYLCASSLRRGETQYFGPGTRLLVL.

V gene TRBV15 combines with J gene TRBJ2-7; D possibly uses TRBD1 or TRBD2 (5 bases each). V lost 0 bases to trimming and J lost 5 bases, with 20 bases between them. The CDR3 covers 17 residues. Germline values: CDR1 LNHNV, CDR2 YYDKDF (reference sequence). The CDR3 protein is CATSRDRGTGLDDEQYF. CDR3 sequence (DNA): TGTGCCACCAGCAGAGATCGAGGGACGGGGCTTGACGACGAGCAGTACTTC. Looking up the rest from reference TRBV15 and TRBJ2-7 gives the full variable domain: DAMVIQNPRYQVTQFGKPVTLSCSQTLNHNVMYWYQQKSSQAPKLLFHYYDKDFNNEADTPDNFQSRRPNTSFCFLDIRSPGLGDTAMYLCATSRDRGTGLDDEQYFGPGTRLTVT.